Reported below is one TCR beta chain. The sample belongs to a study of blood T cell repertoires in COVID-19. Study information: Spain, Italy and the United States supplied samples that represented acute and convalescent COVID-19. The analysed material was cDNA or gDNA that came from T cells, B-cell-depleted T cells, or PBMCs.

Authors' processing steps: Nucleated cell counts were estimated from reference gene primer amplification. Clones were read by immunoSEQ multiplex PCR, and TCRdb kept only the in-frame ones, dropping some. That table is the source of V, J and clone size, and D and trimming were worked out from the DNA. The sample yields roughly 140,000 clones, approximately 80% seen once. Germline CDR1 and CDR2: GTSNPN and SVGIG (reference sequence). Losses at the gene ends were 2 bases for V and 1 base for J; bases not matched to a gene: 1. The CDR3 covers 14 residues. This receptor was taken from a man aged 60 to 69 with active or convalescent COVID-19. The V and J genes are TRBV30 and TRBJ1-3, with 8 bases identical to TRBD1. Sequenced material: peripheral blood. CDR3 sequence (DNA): TGTGCCTGGAGTCGGACAGGGTCTGGAAACACCATATATTTT. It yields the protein CAWSRTGSGNTIYF.